A single T cell receptor beta chain is shown here with its context. This specimen comes from a study of blood T cell repertoires in COVID-19. As for the study in general: Some COVID-19 samples were acute and others convalescent; all came from the United States, Italy and Spain. T cells, B-cell-depleted T cells, or PBMCs provided the cDNA or gDNA that served as material.

Authors' processing steps: Estimation of nucleated cell counts relied on the amplification of reference gene primers. Sequencing used immunoSEQ multiplex PCR; TCRdb keeps in-frame clones, though not all of them. For V, J and clone size, that table is used; D and trimming come from the DNA. Among about 70,000 clones listed, around four fifths were seen once. This CDR3 is built from 21 residues. This clonotype was obtained from a woman aged 60-75 years with acute or convalescent COVID-19. Sequenced: peripheral blood. The chain recombines TRBV1 with TRBJ2-7; TRBD2 is the table's D call and was not checked against the DNA. TRBV1 is annotated as a pseudogene. In DNA form, the CDR3 reads TGCACCAGCAGCCATTGCCATAGCGGGAGTTCGAACTCCACGTGGGGCTCCGAGCAGTACTTC. Translated, it gives CTSSHCHSGSSNSTWGSEQYF.